Listed here are 27 T cell receptor beta chains from one sample, sequenced in a study of blood T cell repertoires in COVID-19 (dated by TCRdb to between 2020 and 2021). Libraries were made using the immunoSEQ multiplex PCR assay. Held by TCRdb, this immuneACCESS table contains in-frame sequences only and omits some clones. Under half of the omission traces to an unresolved V gene where checked; the cause of the rest is unknown. Present in this sample are about 230,000 clones, approximately 84% of which were seen just once. Roughly 11% of the sample comes from the top ten. The sequenced sample was peripheral blood. The source of these receptors is a man aged 50-60 years with COVID-19, enrolled during active disease.

The V and J genes are TRBV5-5 and TRBJ2-3; TRBD2 is a possible D gene (6 bases). This CDR3 has 12 residues. Germline loops: CDR1 SGHKS, CDR2 YYEKEE (reference sequence). Trimming removed 4 bases from V and 8 bases from J, with 11 bases in between. The CDR3, as DNA: TGTGCCAGCAGCCGCCTCGGGGGTACGCAGTATTTT. Translated, it gives CASSRLGGTQYF.

This sequence joins TRBV10-3 and TRBJ2-7; D unclear. The CDR3 contains 16 residues. V lost 0 bases to trimming and J lost 0 bases, with 12 bases between them. Germline V lookup: CDR1 ENHRY, CDR2 SYGVKD. CDR3 protein: CAISESAGRPSYEQYF. CDR3 coding DNA: TGTGCCATCAGTGAGTCGGCAGGTAGGCCCTCCTACGAGCAGTACTTC.

The chain carries TRBV18 and TRBJ1-1; tentatively, D is TRBD1 (5 bases). The ends were cut back, 2 bases at V and 5 bases at J, with 9 bases in the middle. Germline V gives CDR1 KGHSH, CDR2 LQKENI. The CDR3 covers 13 residues. The CDR3 region has the DNA TGTGCCAGCTCACCAATCAGGGCAACTGAAGCTTTCTTT. This codes for CASSPIRATEAFF.

The V call is TRBV18, the J call TRBJ2-1; 11 nucleotides line up with TRBD1. Germline CDR1 is KGHSH and CDR2 is LQKENI. CDR3 size: 16 residues. Germline trimming cut 1 base from V and 10 bases from J; bases unmatched to any gene: 9. For the CDR3, the DNA is TGTGCCAGCTCACCACGGACAGGGGGCCCCTACGGGGAGCAGTTCTTC. Translation gives CASSPRTGGPYGEQFF.

The chain joins TRBV5-4 to TRBJ2-5; weak D call: TRBD1 (6 bases). This CDR3 has 15 residues. Trimming removed 1 base from V and 7 bases from J, with 17 bases in between. Germline V gene lookup returns CDR1 SGHNT and CDR2 YYREEE (reference sequence). The CDR3, as DNA: TGTGCCAGCAGCTTGCCGCCGGGACATGAAGGGACCCAGTACTTC. This encodes CASSLPPGHEGTQYF.

The V gene is TRBV7-3, the J gene TRBJ2-6; a possible D gene is TRBD2 (5 bases). Trimming removed 10 bases from V and 0 bases from J, with 7 bases in between. Germline V gene lookup returns CDR1 SGHTA and CDR2 FQGTGA. This CDR3 is 13 amino acids long. CDR3 amino acids: CAIRGSGANVLTF. DNA of the CDR3: TGTGCCATTCGGGGCTCTGGGGCCAACGTCCTGACTTTC.

The sample holds one count of this clone. The chain couples TRBV4-2 to TRBJ2-5; 13 positions match TRBD2. J lost 5 bases, V lost 0 bases, and 3 bases had no gene match. Germline CDR1 LGHNA, CDR2 YNFKEQ. This CDR3 region has 16 residues. CDR3 amino acids: CASSQELAGGRETQYF. CDR3 nucleotides: TGTGCCAGCAGCCAAGAACTAGCGGGGGGGCGGGAGACCCAGTACTTC.

J is TRBJ1-1 and V is TRBV18; TRBD1 matches 8 bases. Per germline, CDR1 KGHSH and CDR2 LQKENI. J was trimmed by 3 bases and V by 6 bases; bases with no gene match: 3. The CDR3 totals 13 residues. The CDR3 region is CASSEGQDTEAFF. CDR3 nucleotides: TGTGCCAGCTCGGAGGGACAGGACACTGAAGCTTTCTTT.

This chain links TRBV6-2 or TRBV6-3 with TRBJ2-3, with D uncertain. The CDR3 is 12 residues long. The V gene's germline CDR1 is MNHEY and CDR2 SVGEGT. Trimming removed 2 bases from V and 8 bases from J, with 8 bases in between. CDR3: CASSYAFSTQYF. The CDR3 DNA follows: TGTGCCAGCAGTTACGCGTTTAGTACGCAGTATTTT.

The chain has TRBV3-1 (or the pseudogene TRBV3-2) and TRBJ1-3; 7 bases agree with TRBD1. V shed 3 bases, J shed 2 bases, and the junction held 4 bases outside the gene matches. CDR3 length: 15 amino acids. CDR1 and CDR2 from the germline V gene are LGHDT and YNNKEL (reference sequence). The CDR3 DNA reads TGTGCCAGCAGCCAGGGGACAGCCCCTGGAAACACCATATATTTT. This codes for CASSQGTAPGNTIYF.

The chain links TRBV6-5 to TRBJ1-3; perhaps TRBD1 as D (6 bases). The germline V gene encodes CDR1 MNHEY and CDR2 SVGAGI. The CDR3 has 15 amino acids. Trimming removed 1 base at V and 4 bases at J, with 11 bases between. CDR3 nucleotides: TGTGCCAGCAGTTACTTAACAGGGTCGGGAAACACCATATATTTT. The encoded protein is CASSYLTGSGNTIYF.

The chain uses TRBV18 and TRBJ1-2; no reliable D call. CDR1 is KGHSH and CDR2 is LQKENI in the germline V gene. Trimming took 2 bases from V and 0 from J, leaving 10 bases between them. CDR3 length equals 15 residues. CDR3 region: CASSPSHAANYGYTF. The DNA for the CDR3 is TGTGCCAGCTCACCATCCCACGCGGCTAACTATGGCTACACCTTC.

V usage is TRBV7-9 and J usage is TRBJ2-1; TRBD2 matches 7 bases. V dropped 4 bases and J dropped 3; count of bases not matched to a gene: 6. There are 15 residues in the CDR3. The V gene's germline CDR1 is SEHNR and CDR2 FQNEAQ (reference sequence). In DNA, the CDR3 is TGTGCCAGCAGCTCCACTAGCGCCAACTACAATGAGCAGTTCTTC. Translating gives CASSSTSANYNEQFF.

This clone occurred once. This chain connects TRBV6-5 to TRBJ1-4, with D uncertain. The V end was cut by 5 bases, the J end by 3 bases, with 10 bases between. Germline CDR1 reads MNHEY; CDR2 reads SVGAGI. There are 14 residues in the CDR3. CDR3 sequence: CASSSKFPNEKLFF. The CDR3 DNA is TGTGCCAGCAGTAGCAAGTTCCCTAATGAAAAACTGTTTTTT.

The chain carries TRBV29-1 and TRBJ2-5; D may be TRBD2 (5 bases). V was shortened by 4 bases and J by 6 bases, with 15 bases between the two germline ends. Looked up from germline, CDR1 is SQVTM and CDR2 is ANQGSEA. The CDR3 consists of 13 residues. CDR3 amino acids: CSVVTRLKKTQYF. The CDR3 DNA follows: TGCAGCGTTGTGACGCGACTAAAAAAGACCCAGTACTTC.

CDR3 DNA: TGTGCCAGCAGCTTAGCGATGACTAGCGGGATACACACAGATACGCAGTATTTT. This gives the protein CASSLAMTSGIHTDTQYF. J is TRBJ2-3 and V is TRBV7-9; 11 bases align to TRBD2. Losses at the gene ends were 0 bases for V and 2 bases for J; bases not matched to a gene: 7. The germline V gene has CDR1 SEHNR and CDR2 FQNEAQ (reference sequence). The CDR3 covers 18 residues.

The chain employs TRBV5-8 and TRBJ2-7; possible D gene TRBD1, 6 bases. V was clipped by 0 bases and J by 2 bases, with 12 bases between them. The CDR3 has 15 amino acids. In germline, CDR1 is SGHTS, CDR2 YDEGEE. As DNA, the CDR3 is TGTGCCAGCAGCTTGGGTGGGACAAAGACCTACGAGCAGTACTTC. This translates into CASSLGGTKTYEQYF.

The J gene is TRBJ2-6, the V gene TRBV27; 8 nucleotides agree with TRBD1. From germline, CDR1 is MNHEY and CDR2 SMNVEV (reference sequence). CDR3 length: 18 amino acids. V trimming: 0 bases; J trimming: 3 bases; junction bases outside the gene matches: 7. The CDR3 protein is CASSLSMVTGVGANVLTF. The CDR3 nucleotides read TGTGCCAGCAGTTTATCGATGGTGACAGGGGTTGGGGCCAACGTCCTGACTTTC.

The chain is built from TRBV24-1 and TRBJ2-7, with 9 positions matching TRBD1. Germline V gives CDR1 KGHDR, CDR2 SFDVKD. After removal of 3 bases from V and 3 bases from J, the junction contained 2 bases not matched to a gene. The CDR3 runs 14 residues. The CDR3 spells CATSDPGQGYEQYF. The DNA of the CDR3 is TGTGCCACCAGTGATCCGGGACAGGGCTACGAGCAGTACTTC.

The rearrangement links TRBV15 to TRBJ2-2, with 8 positions matching TRBD2. CDR1 and CDR2 (germline): LNHNV, YYDKDF (reference sequence). The CDR3 length is 18 residues. Losses at the gene ends were 0 bases for V and 5 bases for J; bases not matched to a gene: 11. The CDR3 sequence: CATSREASGLGWTGELFF. DNA for the CDR3: TGTGCCACCAGCAGAGAGGCTAGCGGGTTGGGGTGGACCGGGGAGCTGTTTTTT.

The J gene is TRBJ2-2, the V gene TRBV7-7; D unresolved. Trimming took off 1 base at V and 6 bases at J, with 6 bases between the two ends. Germline-derived CDR1 and CDR2 are SSHAT and FNYEAQ (reference sequence). CDR3 size: 13 residues. The CDR3 DNA reads as TGTGCCAGCAGCTTAGTTCCATCCGGGGAGCTGTTTTTT. Translated: CASSLVPSGELFF.

This rearrangement joins TRBV18 to TRBJ2-7, with 14 bases fitting TRBD2. The CDR3 covers 16 residues. Germline V gene sequence: CDR1 KGHSH, CDR2 LQKENI. V shed 3 bases, J shed 5 bases, and the junction held 6 bases outside the gene matches. The CDR3 sequence is CASSPSVTSGRDEQYF. CDR3 nucleotide sequence: TGTGCCAGCTCACCTTCAGTGACTAGCGGGAGGGACGAGCAGTACTTC.

This chain links TRBV12-3 or TRBV12-4 with TRBJ1-4; D is ambiguous. CDR3 length: 13 residues. V lost 3 bases to trimming and J lost 7 bases, with 9 bases between them. Here the CDR3 DNA reads TGTGCCAGCAGTTTTTCTGAGGGTGAAAAACTGTTTTTT. Amino acid sequence: CASSFSEGEKLFF.

V gene TRBV6-5 combines with J gene TRBJ1-5; D is possibly TRBD1 (6 bases). Germline V gene lookup returns CDR1 MNHEY and CDR2 SVGAGI. The CDR3 totals 15 residues. The V gene lost 4 bases and the J gene lost 3 bases, with 13 bases spanning the gap. The CDR3 DNA is TGTGCCAGCAGTTTGACGCGGACAGACAATCAGCCCCAGCATTTT. Translated, it gives CASSLTRTDNQPQHF.

The chain links TRBV9 to TRBJ1-6, with 8 bases aligning to TRBD1. CDR3 length: 22 residues. CDR1 is SGDLS and CDR2 is YYNGEE in the germline V gene. The ends lost 0 bases at V and 0 bases at J; junction bases unmatched: 17. CDR3 nucleotide sequence: TGTGCCAGCAGCGTAGCTACAGGGGGAGGGGACAGTCGAATCTCCTATAATTCACCCCTCCACTTT. Translating it yields CASSVATGGGDSRISYNSPLHF.

This rearrangement joins TRBV4-1 to TRBJ2-7; D remains unclear. Germline assignment: CDR1 MGHRA and CDR2 YSYEKL. This CDR3 comprises 14 residues. V gave up 6 bases and J gave up 6 bases, with 18 bases separating them. The DNA of the CDR3 is TGCGCCAGCAGGCACACGACCTCTAGTAGCGAGCAGTACTTC. Translated: CASRHTTSSSEQYF.

The J gene is TRBJ1-5, the V gene TRBV19, with D perhaps matching TRBD1 (5 bases). Germline CDR1 LNHDA, CDR2 SQIVND (reference sequence). The V end lost 5 bases, the J end lost 5 bases, and 10 bases lay between the germline ends. This CDR3 has 13 amino acids. CDR3 DNA: TGTGCCAGTAGTTTGGGGGGGGATCAGCCCCAGCATTTT. Translating gives CASSLGGDQPQHF.